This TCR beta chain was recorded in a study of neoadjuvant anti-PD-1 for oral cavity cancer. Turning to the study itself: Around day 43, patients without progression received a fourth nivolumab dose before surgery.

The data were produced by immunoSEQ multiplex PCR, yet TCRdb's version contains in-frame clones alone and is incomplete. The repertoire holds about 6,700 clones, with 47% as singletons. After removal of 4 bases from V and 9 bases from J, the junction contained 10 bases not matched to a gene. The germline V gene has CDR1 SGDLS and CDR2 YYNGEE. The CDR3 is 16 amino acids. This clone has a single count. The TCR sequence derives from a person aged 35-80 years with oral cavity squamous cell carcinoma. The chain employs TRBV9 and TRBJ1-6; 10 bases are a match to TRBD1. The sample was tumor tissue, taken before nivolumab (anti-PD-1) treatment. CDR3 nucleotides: TGTGCCAGCAGCCTCCTGGGGGACAGGGGTAGTTCACCCCTCCACTTT. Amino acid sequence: CASSLLGDRGSSPLHF.